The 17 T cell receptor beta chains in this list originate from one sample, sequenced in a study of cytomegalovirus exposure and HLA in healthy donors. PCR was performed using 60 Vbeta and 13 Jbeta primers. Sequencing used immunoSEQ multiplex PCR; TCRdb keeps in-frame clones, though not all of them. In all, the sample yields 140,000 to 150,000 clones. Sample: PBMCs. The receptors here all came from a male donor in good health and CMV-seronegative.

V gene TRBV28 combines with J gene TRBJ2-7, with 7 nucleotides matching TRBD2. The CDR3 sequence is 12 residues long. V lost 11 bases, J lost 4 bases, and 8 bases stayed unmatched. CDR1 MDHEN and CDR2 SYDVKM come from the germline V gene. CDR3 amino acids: CAGGDTVYEQYF. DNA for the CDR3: TGTGCCGGGGGGGATACAGTTTACGAGCAGTACTTC.

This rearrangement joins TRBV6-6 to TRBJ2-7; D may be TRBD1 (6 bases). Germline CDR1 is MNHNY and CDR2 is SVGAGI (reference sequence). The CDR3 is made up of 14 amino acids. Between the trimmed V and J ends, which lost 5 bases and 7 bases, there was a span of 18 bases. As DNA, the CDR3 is TGTGCCAGCAGTCCCACTTCAGGGGTAAGGGAGCAGTACTTC. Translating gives CASSPTSGVREQYF.

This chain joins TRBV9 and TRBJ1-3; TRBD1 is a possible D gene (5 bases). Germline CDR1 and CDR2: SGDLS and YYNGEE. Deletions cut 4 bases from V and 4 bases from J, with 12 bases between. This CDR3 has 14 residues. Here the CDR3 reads CASSLTDGGNTIYF. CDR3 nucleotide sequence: TGTGCCAGCAGCTTGACAGACGGGGGAAACACCATATATTTT.

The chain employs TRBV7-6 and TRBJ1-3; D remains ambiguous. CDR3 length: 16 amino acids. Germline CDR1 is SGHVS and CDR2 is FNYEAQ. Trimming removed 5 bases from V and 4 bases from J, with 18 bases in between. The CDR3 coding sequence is TGTGCCAGCAGCCCCAAGGGCGGGGTTTCAGGAAACACCATATATTTT. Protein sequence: CASSPKGGVSGNTIYF.

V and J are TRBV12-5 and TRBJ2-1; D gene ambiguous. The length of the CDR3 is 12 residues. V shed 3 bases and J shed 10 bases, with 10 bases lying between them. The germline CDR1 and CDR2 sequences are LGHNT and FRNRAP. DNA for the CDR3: TGTGCTAGTGGTTTCCCGACGCGGGAGCAGTTCTTC. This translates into CASGFPTREQFF.

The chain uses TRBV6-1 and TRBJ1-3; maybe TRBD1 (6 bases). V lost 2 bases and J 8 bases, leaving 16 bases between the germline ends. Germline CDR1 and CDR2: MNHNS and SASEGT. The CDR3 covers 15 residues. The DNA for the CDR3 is TGTGCCAGCAGTGAATCAGGGCAGGGGACATACACCATATATTTT. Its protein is CASSESGQGTYTIYF.

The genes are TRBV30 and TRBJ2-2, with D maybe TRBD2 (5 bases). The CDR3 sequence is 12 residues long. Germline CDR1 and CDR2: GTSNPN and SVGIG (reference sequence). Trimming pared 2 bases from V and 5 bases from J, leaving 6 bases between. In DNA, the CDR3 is TGTGCCTGGAGTCTAGCAACCGGGGAGCTGTTTTTT. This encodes CAWSLATGELFF.

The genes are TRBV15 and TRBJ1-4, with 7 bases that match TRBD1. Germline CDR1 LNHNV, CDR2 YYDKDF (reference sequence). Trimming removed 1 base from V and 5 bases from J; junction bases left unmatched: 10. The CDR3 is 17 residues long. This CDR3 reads CATSRAYGTVQNEKLFF. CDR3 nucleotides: TGTGCCACCAGCAGAGCTTACGGGACAGTCCAAAATGAAAAACTGTTTTTT.

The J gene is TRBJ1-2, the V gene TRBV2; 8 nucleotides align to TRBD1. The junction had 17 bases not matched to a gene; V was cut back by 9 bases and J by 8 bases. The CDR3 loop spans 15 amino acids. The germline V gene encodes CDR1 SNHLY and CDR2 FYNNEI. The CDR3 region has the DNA TGTGCCAGTGGAGACAGGGGCGCCTATCTGGAGGGCTACACCTTC. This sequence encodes CASGDRGAYLEGYTF. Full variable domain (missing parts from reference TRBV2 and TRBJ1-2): EPEVTQTPSHQVTQMGQEVILRCVPISNHLYFYWYRQILGQKVEFLVSFYNNEISEKSEIFDDQFSVERPDGSNFTLKIRSTKLEDSAMYFCASGDRGAYLEGYTFGSGTRLTVV.

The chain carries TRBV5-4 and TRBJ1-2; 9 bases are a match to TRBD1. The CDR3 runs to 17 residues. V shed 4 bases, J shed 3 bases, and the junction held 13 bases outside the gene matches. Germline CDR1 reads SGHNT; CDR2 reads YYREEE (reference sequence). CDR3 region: CASSGPGQGASDYGYTF. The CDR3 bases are TGTGCCAGCAGCGGGCCGGGACAGGGTGCCTCCGACTATGGCTACACCTTC.

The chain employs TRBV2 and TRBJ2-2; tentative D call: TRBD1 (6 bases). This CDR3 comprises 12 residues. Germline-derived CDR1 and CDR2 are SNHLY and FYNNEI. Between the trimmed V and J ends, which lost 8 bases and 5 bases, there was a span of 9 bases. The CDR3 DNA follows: TGTGCCAGCGGGGGCGGGACCGGGGAGCTGTTTTTT. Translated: CASGGGTGELFF. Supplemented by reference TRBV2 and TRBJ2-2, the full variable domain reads EPEVTQTPSHQVTQMGQEVILRCVPISNHLYFYWYRQILGQKVEFLVSFYNNEISEKSEIFDDQFSVERPDGSNFTLKIRSTKLEDSAMYFCASGGGTGELFFGEGSRLTVL.

The CDR3 spells CASSLVAYEQYF. CDR3 nucleotide sequence: TGTGCCAGCAGCTTAGTAGCCTACGAGCAGTACTTC. This rearrangement joins TRBV7-2 to TRBJ2-7; D call uncertain. There are 12 residues in the CDR3. Germline V gives CDR1 SGHTA, CDR2 FQGNSA. Trimming took off 1 base at V and 2 bases at J, with 3 bases between the two ends.

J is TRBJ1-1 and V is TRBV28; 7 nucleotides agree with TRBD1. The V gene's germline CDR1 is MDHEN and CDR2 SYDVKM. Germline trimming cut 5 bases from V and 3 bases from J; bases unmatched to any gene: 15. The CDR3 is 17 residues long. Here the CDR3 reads CASSLPLTGKGYTEAFF. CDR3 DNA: TGTGCCAGCAGTCTCCCATTGACAGGGAAAGGGTACACTGAAGCTTTCTTT.

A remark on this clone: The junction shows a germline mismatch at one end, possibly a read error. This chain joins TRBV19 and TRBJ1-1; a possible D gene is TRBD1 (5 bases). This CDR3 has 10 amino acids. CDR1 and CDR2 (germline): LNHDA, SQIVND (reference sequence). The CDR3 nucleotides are TGTGCCAGTAGTATAGTAACAGGAAAGTTT. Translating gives CASSIVTGKF.

In nucleotides, the CDR3 is TGCGCCAGCAGCCGGGACAAGAACACTGAAGCTTTCTTT. This codes for CASSRDKNTEAFF. The chain uses TRBV5-1 and TRBJ1-1; D might be TRBD1 (6 bases). CDR1 and CDR2 from the germline V gene are SGHRS and YFSETQ. V was cut by 4 bases and J by 1 base, with 8 bases left in between. CDR3 length equals 13 residues.

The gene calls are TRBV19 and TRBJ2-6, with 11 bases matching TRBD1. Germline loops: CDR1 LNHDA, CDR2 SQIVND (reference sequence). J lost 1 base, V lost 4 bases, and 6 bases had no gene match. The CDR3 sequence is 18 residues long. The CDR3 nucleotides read TGTGCCAGTAGTACACGGACAGGGGGCCGTTCTGGGGCCAACGTCCTGACTTTC. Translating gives CASSTRTGGRSGANVLTF. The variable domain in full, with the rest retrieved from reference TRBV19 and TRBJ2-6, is DGGITQSPKYLFRKEGQNVTLSCEQNLNHDAMYWYRQDPGQGLRLIYYSQIVNDFQKGDIAEGYSVSREKKESFPLTVTSAQKNPTAFYLCASSTRTGGRSGANVLTFGAGSRLTVL.

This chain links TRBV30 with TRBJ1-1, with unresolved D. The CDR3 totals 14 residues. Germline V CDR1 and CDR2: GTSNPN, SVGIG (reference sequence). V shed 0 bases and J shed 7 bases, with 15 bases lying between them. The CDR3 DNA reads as TGTGCCTGGAGTGTTACTCGACACGGTATTGAAGCTTTCTTT. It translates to CAWSVTRHGIEAFF.